Each of the 13 T cell receptor beta chains below was sequenced from the same sample in a study of blood T cells in healthy people across ages. The authors ran a second PCR of roughly 6 to 12 cycles using a sample-barcoded 5' primer and a J-beta primer mix. TCRdb passed the 5' RACE reads through MiXCR, listing each CDR3 protein once. The data hold a few hundred thousand distinct CDR3 sequences, with 50% to 60% observed a single time. Sequenced: blood. The receptors derive from a man in his sixties in good health.

At least ten counts were recorded for this clonotype. This rearrangement joins TRBV11-2 to TRBJ2-7; D may be TRBD1 (6 bases). CDR1 and CDR2 (germline): SGHAT, FQNNGV. The CDR3 loop spans 15 amino acids. Trimming left V 3 bases short and J 3 bases short, with 15 bases between. The CDR3 loop reads CASSLGRGKDYEQYF. The CDR3 bases are TGTGCCAGCAGCTTGGGCAGGGGAAAGGACTACGAGCAGTACTTC. The full variable domain, in which reference TRBV11-2 and TRBJ2-7 provide the parts outside the CDR3, is EAGVAQSPRYKIIEKRQSVAFWCNPISGHATLYWYQQILGQGPKLLIQFQNNGVVDDSQLPKDRFSAERLKGVDSTLKIQPAKLEDSAVYLCASSLGRGKDYEQYFGPGTRLTVT.

This clonotype was observed many times. V is TRBV9 and J is TRBJ2-7, with 9 bases that match TRBD2. V gave up 0 bases and J gave up 2 bases; unmatched junction bases: 3. Germline CDR1 SGDLS, CDR2 YYNGEE. The CDR3 is 15 amino acids. The DNA of the CDR3 is TGTGCCAGCAGCGTAGGGCGGGGGGGGACCTACGAGCAGTACTTC. This translates into CASSVGRGGTYEQYF.

The gene calls are TRBV7-9 and TRBJ2-7; the D is unclear. Germline V lookup: CDR1 SEHNR, CDR2 FQNEAQ (reference sequence). The CDR3 loop spans 14 amino acids. V lost 4 bases and J lost 3, with 13 bases in between. The CDR3 region is CASSSDTPSYEQYF. The CDR3 DNA follows: TGTGCCAGCAGCTCCGACACACCGAGCTACGAGCAGTACTTC.

This clonotype came up once. J is TRBJ2-1 and V is TRBV7-3; D uncertain. Trimming shortened V by 3 bases and J by 8 bases, and 17 bases separated the two germline ends. The germline V gene encodes CDR1 SGHTA and CDR2 FQGTGA. The CDR3 runs 15 residues. CDR3 region: CASSLTGPNWDEQFF. In DNA form, the CDR3 reads TGTGCCAGCAGCTTGACCGGGCCGAATTGGGATGAGCAGTTCTTC.

J is TRBJ2-7 and V is TRBV6-1, with D perhaps being TRBD1 or TRBD2 (6 bases each). The V gene lost 7 bases and the J gene lost 0 bases, with 13 bases spanning the gap. The CDR3 consists of 14 residues. Germline V lookup: CDR1 MNHNS, CDR2 SASEGT. The CDR3 DNA reads TGTGCCAGCAAGTGGGGGGCTTACTCCTACGAGCAGTACTTC. Amino acid sequence: CASKWGAYSYEQYF.

This chain joins TRBV3-1 and TRBJ2-5; 7 bases fit TRBD2. With 3 bases clipped from V and 5 bases from J, the junction kept 3 bases outside the gene matches. The CDR3 length is 13 residues. Germline values: CDR1 LGHDT, CDR2 YNNKEL (reference sequence). The chain's CDR3 is CASSQGGTETQYF. The CDR3 DNA is TGTGCCAGCAGCCAGGGGGGGACGGAGACCCAGTACTTC.

The J gene is TRBJ2-3, the V gene TRBV6-2 or TRBV6-3; a possible D gene is TRBD1 (6 bases). Per the germline V gene, CDR1 is MNHEY and CDR2 is SVGEGT. The CDR3 spans 16 residues. Trimming pared 7 bases from V and 2 bases from J, leaving 19 bases between. The CDR3 loop reads CASTGLGMGATDTQYF. The DNA of the CDR3 is TGTGCCAGCACCGGGCTGGGTATGGGGGCCACAGATACGCAGTATTTT.

This clonotype was detected only a few times. V gene TRBV11-2 combines with J gene TRBJ2-4; D possibly uses TRBD1 or TRBD2 (5 bases each). V lost 1 base and J 13 bases, leaving 17 bases between the germline ends. CDR1 and CDR2 (germline): SGHAT, FQNNGV. The length of the CDR3 is 14 residues. The CDR3 loop reads CASSLVGGRGEQYF. CDR3 nucleotides: TGTGCCAGCAGCTTAGTTGGAGGCCGAGGGGAGCAGTACTTC.

In this sample, this clonotype turned up a few times. The chain joins TRBV11-3 to TRBJ2-1, with D perhaps TRBD1 (5 bases). Trimming left V 5 bases short and J 0 bases short, with 11 bases between. Germline CDR1 is SGHNT and CDR2 is YENEEA. The CDR3 contains 15 residues. The CDR3 is CASSPGGASYNEQFF. The DNA of the CDR3 is TGTGCCAGCAGCCCGGGTGGGGCCTCCTACAATGAGCAGTTCTTC.

The V gene is TRBV7-9, the J gene TRBJ2-1; TRBD2 matches at 12 bases. The assigned J gene may be wrong: the sequence end matches TRBJ2-7 better. The CDR3 is made up of 17 amino acids. Germline CDR1 SEHNR, CDR2 FQNEAQ (reference sequence). The CDR3 bases are TGTGCCAGCAGTAGAGGACTAGCGGGAAGCCGGTGGGACGAGCAGTACTTC. Protein sequence: CASSRGLAGSRWDEQYF.

The chain has TRBV20-1 and TRBJ2-1; D assignment may be TRBD1 or TRBD2 (6 bases each). CDR1 DFQATT and CDR2 SNEGSKA come from the germline V gene (reference sequence). This CDR3 is 17 amino acids long. Trimming cost V 0 bases and J 3 bases, with 18 bases left between them. The CDR3 loop reads CSARDRVGGRFYNEQFF. CDR3 DNA sequence: TGCAGTGCTAGAGATAGGGTCGGGGGCCGTTTCTACAATGAGCAGTTCTTC.

This sequence joins TRBV7-2 and TRBJ2-5; 9 positions match TRBD1. This CDR3 has 16 residues. Germline trimming cut 2 bases from V and 6 bases from J; bases unmatched to any gene: 10. Germline V gives CDR1 SGHTA, CDR2 FQGNSA. CDR3 amino acids: CASSLRAGQGVQTQYF. In DNA form, the CDR3 reads TGTGCCAGCAGCTTACGGGCGGGACAGGGTGTACAGACCCAGTACTTC.

V gene TRBV28 combines with J gene TRBJ1-5; D gene uncertain. The V end lost 7 bases, the J end lost 0 bases, and 16 bases lay between the germline ends. This CDR3 comprises 16 residues. Germline V lookup: CDR1 MDHEN, CDR2 SYDVKM. CDR3: CASTPSRHRSNQPQHF. The CDR3, as DNA: TGTGCCAGCACCCCGAGTAGACACCGTAGCAATCAGCCCCAGCATTTT.